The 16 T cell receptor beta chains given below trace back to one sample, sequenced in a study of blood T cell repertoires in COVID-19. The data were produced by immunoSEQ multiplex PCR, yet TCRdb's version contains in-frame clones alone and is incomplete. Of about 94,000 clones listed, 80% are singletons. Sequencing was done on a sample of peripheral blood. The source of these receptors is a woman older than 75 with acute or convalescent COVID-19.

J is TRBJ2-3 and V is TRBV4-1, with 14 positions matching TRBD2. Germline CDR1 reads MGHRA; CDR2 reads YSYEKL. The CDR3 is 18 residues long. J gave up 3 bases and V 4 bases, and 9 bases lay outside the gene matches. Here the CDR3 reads CASSLMRLAGGPTDTQYF. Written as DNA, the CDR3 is TGCGCCAGCAGCCTGATGAGACTAGCGGGGGGGCCGACAGATACGCAGTATTTT.

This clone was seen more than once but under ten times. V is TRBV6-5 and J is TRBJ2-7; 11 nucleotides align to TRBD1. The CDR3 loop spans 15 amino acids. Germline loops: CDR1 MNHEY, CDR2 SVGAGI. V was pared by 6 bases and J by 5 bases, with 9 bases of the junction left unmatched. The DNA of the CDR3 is TGTGCCAGCAGGGACAGGGGGCGCGTCTTCGACGAGCAGTACTTC. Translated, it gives CASRDRGRVFDEQYF.

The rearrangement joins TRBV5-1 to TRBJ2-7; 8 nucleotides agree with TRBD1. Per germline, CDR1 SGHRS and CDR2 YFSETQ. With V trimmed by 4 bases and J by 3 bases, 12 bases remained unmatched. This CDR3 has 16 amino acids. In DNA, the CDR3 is TGCGCCAGCAGCCCCCGTCCCGGGACAGGCGTCTACGAGCAGTACTTC. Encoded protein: CASSPRPGTGVYEQYF.

The CDR3 spells CALAGGLSSYNEQFF. The CDR3 DNA reads as TGTGCTTTAGCGGGGGGCCTGAGCTCCTACAATGAGCAGTTCTTC. The rearrangement joins TRBV7-9 to TRBJ2-1; 10 nucleotides align to TRBD2. Germline V lookup: CDR1 SEHNR, CDR2 FQNEAQ (reference sequence). This CDR3 spans 15 amino acids.

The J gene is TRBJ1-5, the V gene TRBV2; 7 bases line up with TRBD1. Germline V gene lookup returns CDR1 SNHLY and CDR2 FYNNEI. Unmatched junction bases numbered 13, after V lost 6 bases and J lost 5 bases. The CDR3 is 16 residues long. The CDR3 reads CASRRGGRTGDQPQHF. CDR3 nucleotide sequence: TGTGCCAGCAGAAGAGGGGGCAGGACGGGGGATCAGCCCCAGCATTTT.

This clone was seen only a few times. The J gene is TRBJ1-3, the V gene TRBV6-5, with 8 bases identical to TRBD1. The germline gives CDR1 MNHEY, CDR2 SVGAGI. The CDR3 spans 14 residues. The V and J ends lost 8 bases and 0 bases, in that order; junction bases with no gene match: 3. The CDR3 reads CASGQGLSGNTIYF. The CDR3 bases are TGTGCCAGCGGACAGGGCCTCTCTGGAAACACCATATATTTT.

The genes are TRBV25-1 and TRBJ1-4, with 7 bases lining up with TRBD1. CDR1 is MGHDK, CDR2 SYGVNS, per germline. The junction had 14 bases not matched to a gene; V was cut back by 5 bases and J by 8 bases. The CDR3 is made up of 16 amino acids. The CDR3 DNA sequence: TGTGCCAGCAGTCCCATAGGGGGCAGGGCCTTGGAAAAACTGTTTTTT. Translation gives CASSPIGGRALEKLFF.

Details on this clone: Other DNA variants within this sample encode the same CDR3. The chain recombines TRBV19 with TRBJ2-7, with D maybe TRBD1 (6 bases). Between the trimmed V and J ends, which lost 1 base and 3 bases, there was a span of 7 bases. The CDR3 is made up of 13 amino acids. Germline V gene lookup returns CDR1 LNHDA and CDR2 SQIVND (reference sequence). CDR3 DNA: TGTGCCAGTAGTATAGGGACAGACTACGAGCAGTACTTC. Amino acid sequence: CASSIGTDYEQYF.

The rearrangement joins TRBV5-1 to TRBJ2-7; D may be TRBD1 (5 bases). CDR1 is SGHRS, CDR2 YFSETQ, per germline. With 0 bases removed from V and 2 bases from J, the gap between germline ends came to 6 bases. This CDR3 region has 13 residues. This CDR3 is CASSLDRPYEQYF. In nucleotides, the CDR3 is TGCGCCAGCAGCTTGGACAGGCCCTACGAGCAGTACTTC.

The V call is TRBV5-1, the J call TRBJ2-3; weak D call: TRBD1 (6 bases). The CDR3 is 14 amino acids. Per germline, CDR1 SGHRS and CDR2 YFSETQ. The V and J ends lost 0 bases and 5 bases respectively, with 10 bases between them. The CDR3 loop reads CASSLATRGDTQYF. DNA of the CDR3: TGCGCCAGCAGCTTGGCCACCAGGGGAGATACGCAGTATTTT. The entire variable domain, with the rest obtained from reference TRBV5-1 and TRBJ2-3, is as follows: KAGVTQTPRYLIKTRGQQVTLSCSPISGHRSVSWYQQTPGQGLQFLFEYFSETQRNKGNFPGRFSGRQFSNSRSEMNVSTLELGDSALYLCASSLATRGDTQYFGPGTRLTVL.

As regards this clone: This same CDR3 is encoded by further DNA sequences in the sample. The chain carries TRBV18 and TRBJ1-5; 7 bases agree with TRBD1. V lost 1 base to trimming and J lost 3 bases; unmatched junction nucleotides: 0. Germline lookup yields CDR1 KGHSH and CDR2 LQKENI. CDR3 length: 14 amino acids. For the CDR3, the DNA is TGTGCCAGCTCACCACAGGGGGCCAATCAGCCCCAGCATTTT. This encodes CASSPQGANQPQHF.

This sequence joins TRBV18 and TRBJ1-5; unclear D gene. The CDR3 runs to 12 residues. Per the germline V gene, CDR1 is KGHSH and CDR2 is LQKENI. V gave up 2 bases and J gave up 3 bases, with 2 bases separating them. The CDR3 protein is CASSPYNQPQHF. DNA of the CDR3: TGTGCCAGCTCACCATACAATCAGCCCCAGCATTTT. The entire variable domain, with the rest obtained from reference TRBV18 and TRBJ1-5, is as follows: NAGVMQNPRHLVRRRGQEARLRCSPMKGHSHVYWYRQLPEEGLKFMVYLQKENIIDESGMPKERFSAEFPKEGPSILRIQQVVRGDSAAYFCASSPYNQPQHFGDGTRLSIL.

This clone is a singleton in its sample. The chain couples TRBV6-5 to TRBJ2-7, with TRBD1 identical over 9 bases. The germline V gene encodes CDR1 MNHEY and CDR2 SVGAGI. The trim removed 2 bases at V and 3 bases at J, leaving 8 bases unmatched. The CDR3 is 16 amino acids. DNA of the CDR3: TGTGCCAGCAGTTACACTTACTCGACAGGGGGCTACGAGCAGTACTTC. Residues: CASSYTYSTGGYEQYF.

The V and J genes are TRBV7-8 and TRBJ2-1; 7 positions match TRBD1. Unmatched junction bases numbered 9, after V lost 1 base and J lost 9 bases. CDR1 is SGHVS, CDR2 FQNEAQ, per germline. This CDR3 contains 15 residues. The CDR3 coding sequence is TGTGCCAGCAGCTTAGACAGGGGCCTACAAGGTGAGCAGTTCTTC. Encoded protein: CASSLDRGLQGEQFF.

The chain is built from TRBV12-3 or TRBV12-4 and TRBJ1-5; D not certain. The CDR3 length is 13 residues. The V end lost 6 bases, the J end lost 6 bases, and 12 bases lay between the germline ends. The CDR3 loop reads CASRTGPGQPQHF. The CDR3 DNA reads TGTGCCAGCAGAACCGGCCCGGGTCAGCCCCAGCATTTT.

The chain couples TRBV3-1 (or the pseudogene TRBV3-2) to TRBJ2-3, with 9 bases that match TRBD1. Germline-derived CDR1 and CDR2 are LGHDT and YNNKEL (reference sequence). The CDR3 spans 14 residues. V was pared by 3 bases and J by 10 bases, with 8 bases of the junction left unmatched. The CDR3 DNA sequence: TGTGCCAGCAGCCACTCCGGGACAGGGAACCCGCAGTATTTT. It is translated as CASSHSGTGNPQYF.